This passage covers 30 T cell receptor beta chains from one sample sequenced in a study of T cell responses to AZD1222 COVID-19 vaccine. The assay was immunoSEQ multiplex PCR, and TCRdb's table has in-frame clones only and misses some. The sample contains approximately 45,000 clones, approximately 88% of which appear only once. The input for sequencing was peripheral blood, taken 28 days after the second AZD1222 dose. The receptors shown here come from an adult who received the AZD1222 COVID-19 vaccine.

The rearrangement links TRBV29-1 to TRBJ1-5; TRBD1 might be the D (6 bases). The CDR3 totals 13 residues. CDR1 and CDR2 (germline): SQVTM, ANQGSEA. V gave up 5 bases and J gave up 3 bases, with 11 bases separating them. The CDR3 DNA reads as TGCAGCGTTAGCAGGGGAGTCAATCAGCCCCAGCATTTT. This sequence encodes CSVSRGVNQPQHF.

The rearrangement uses TRBV5-5 and TRBJ2-2, with D tentatively TRBD1 (6 bases). Trimming took 2 bases from V and 0 from J, leaving 11 bases between them. Germline assignment: CDR1 SGHKS and CDR2 YYEKEE (reference sequence). CDR3 length: 16 amino acids. CDR3 protein: CASSFRDNSNTGELFF. The CDR3 DNA reads TGTGCCAGCAGCTTCCGGGACAACTCGAACACCGGGGAGCTGTTTTTT.

The J gene is TRBJ2-1, the V gene TRBV19; a weak D match, TRBD2 (5 bases). This CDR3 region has 14 residues. Germline V CDR1 and CDR2: LNHDA, SQIVND (reference sequence). V was cut by 6 bases and J by 7 bases, with 16 bases left in between. The CDR3 DNA reads as TGTGCCAGTAGACGCCAAGGACTCGGTAATGAGCAGTTCTTC. This sequence encodes CASRRQGLGNEQFF.

The chain recombines TRBV5-6 with TRBJ1-6; D ambiguous. CDR1 is SGHDT and CDR2 is YYEEEE in the germline V gene. This CDR3 is 15 amino acids long. Between the trimmed V and J ends, which lost 3 bases and 7 bases, there was a span of 14 bases. CDR3 in DNA: TGTGCCAGCAGCTCGCTACAGCTCGGGAATTCACCCCTCCACTTT. Its protein product is CASSSLQLGNSPLHF.

The rearrangement joins TRBV27 to TRBJ2-6; unclear D gene. CDR3 length equals 13 residues. Germline-derived CDR1 and CDR2 are MNHEY and SMNVEV (reference sequence). V lost 2 bases and J 2 bases, leaving 1 base between the germline ends. The CDR3 reads CASSLTGANVLTF. DNA for the CDR3: TGTGCCAGCAGTTTAACTGGGGCCAACGTCCTGACTTTC.

The CDR3: CASSLAPDRRYF. CDR3 coding DNA: TGTGCCAGCAGTTTAGCCCCTGACAGGCGGTACTTC. This chain connects TRBV12-3 or TRBV12-4 to TRBJ2-7; tentative D call: TRBD1 (6 bases). Trimming took off 0 bases at V and 12 bases at J, with 12 bases between the two ends. This CDR3 region has 12 residues.

V is TRBV4-1 and J is TRBJ2-1; 9 nucleotides match TRBD2. Germline V gives CDR1 MGHRA, CDR2 YSYEKL. The V segment lost 0 bases and the J segment 0 bases; nucleotides outside the gene matches: 12. This CDR3 has 20 amino acids. CDR3 protein: CASSQEVSASGTRSYNEQFF. In DNA, the CDR3 is TGCGCCAGCAGCCAAGAGGTATCGGCTAGCGGGACCCGCTCCTACAATGAGCAGTTCTTC.

V and J are TRBV9 and TRBJ2-4; TRBD1 agrees at 7 bases. This CDR3 has 12 residues. The V and J ends lost 7 bases and 6 bases, in that order; junction bases with no gene match: 4. Germline CDR1 SGDLS, CDR2 YYNGEE. The CDR3 is CASGRQGNIQYF. The CDR3 bases are TGTGCCAGCGGACGACAGGGAAACATTCAGTACTTC.

The chain joins TRBV15 to TRBJ1-4; the D is unclear. V was pared by 5 bases and J by 5 bases, with 9 bases between. Germline V gene data show CDR1 as LNHNV and CDR2 as YYDKDF (reference sequence). The CDR3 has 13 amino acids. Here the CDR3 DNA reads TGTGCCACCAGCCCAGATGGGAATGAAAAACTGTTTTTT. Amino acid sequence: CATSPDGNEKLFF.

The rearrangement links TRBV6-5 to TRBJ1-1; D ambiguous. Germline V CDR1 and CDR2: MNHEY, SVGAGI. The length of the CDR3 is 15 residues. The V end lost 2 bases, the J end lost 1 base, and 11 bases lay between the germline ends. The CDR3, as DNA: TGTGCCAGCAGTTACGCCGTTACTTCGAACACTGAAGCTTTCTTT. Translating it yields CASSYAVTSNTEAFF.

The chain carries TRBV3-1 (or the pseudogene TRBV3-2) and TRBJ2-2; TRBD1 is a possible D gene (6 bases). V was clipped by 0 bases and J by 7 bases, with 9 bases between them. Germline-derived CDR1 and CDR2 are LGHDT and YNNKEL (reference sequence). The CDR3 runs to 14 residues. The DNA of the CDR3 is TGTGCCAGCAGCCAAGATTCCAGGGGCGGGGAGCTGTTTTTT. As protein: CASSQDSRGGELFF.

V usage is TRBV14 and J usage is TRBJ1-1; weak D call: TRBD1 (5 bases). Trimming removed 0 bases at V and 0 bases at J, with 11 bases between. CDR1 and CDR2 from the germline V gene are SGHDN and FVKESK. The CDR3 runs 16 residues. CDR3 sequence (DNA): TGTGCCAGCAGCCAAGAGGAGGGGATGATGAACACTGAAGCTTTCTTT. Encoded protein: CASSQEEGMMNTEAFF.

This clone was seen more than once but under ten times. The same CDR3 arises from other DNA sequences in this sample as well. J is TRBJ1-1 and V is TRBV6-5; tentatively, D is TRBD1 (5 bases). Germline V gives CDR1 MNHEY, CDR2 SVGAGI. The CDR3 contains 13 residues. Trimming pared 7 bases from V and 2 bases from J, leaving 11 bases between. The CDR3 region is CASTLDRNTEAFF. The CDR3 DNA reads TGTGCCAGCACCCTTGACAGAAACACTGAAGCTTTCTTT.

The table lists this clone with a count of one. The V and J genes are TRBV12-5 and TRBJ1-1; D ambiguous. The CDR3 totals 12 residues. Germline V gene lookup returns CDR1 LGHNT and CDR2 FRNRAP. V gave up 5 bases and J gave up 4 bases, with 8 bases separating them. The CDR3 DNA reads as TGTGCTAGTGGTCCCCGATTCACTGAAGCTTTCTTT. This translates into CASGPRFTEAFF.

This chain joins TRBV2 and TRBJ2-2; possible D gene TRBD2, 5 bases. Germline-derived CDR1 and CDR2 are SNHLY and FYNNEI. The CDR3 sequence is 13 residues long. V was shortened by 4 bases and J by 4 bases, with 7 bases between the two germline ends. This CDR3 is CASSVASTGELFF. CDR3 bases: TGTGCCAGCAGTGTAGCGAGCACCGGGGAGCTGTTTTTT.

V is TRBV2 and J is TRBJ1-5, with D hard to call. The germline gives CDR1 SNHLY, CDR2 FYNNEI. V was clipped by 7 bases and J by 10 bases, with 17 bases between them. The CDR3 is made up of 13 amino acids. The CDR3 sequence is CASKRTAAQPQHF. The CDR3 DNA sequence: TGTGCCAGCAAGAGGACTGCCGCACAACCCCAGCATTTT.

The CDR3 loop is CATSEGSSSYTDTQYF. CDR3 in DNA: TGTGCCACCAGTGAGGGGTCTAGCTCATACACAGATACGCAGTATTTT. The J gene is TRBJ2-3, the V gene TRBV24-1, with D maybe TRBD2 (5 bases). Trimming pared 4 bases from V and 2 bases from J, leaving 15 bases between. Germline CDR1 KGHDR, CDR2 SFDVKD. This CDR3 is built from 16 residues.

V is TRBV7-8 and J is TRBJ2-5; tentatively, D is TRBD2 (5 bases). Germline CDR1 SGHVS, CDR2 FQNEAQ. The CDR3 runs 15 residues. Deletions cut 5 bases from V and 7 bases from J, with 20 bases between. Here the CDR3 reads CASSLTPGVEGTQYF. The DNA for the CDR3 is TGTGCCAGCAGCCTGACACCCGGGGTCGAAGGGACCCAGTACTTC.

The chain has TRBV3-1 (or the pseudogene TRBV3-2) and TRBJ2-1; D remains unclear. Germline V gives CDR1 LGHDT, CDR2 YNNKEL (reference sequence). V was trimmed by 2 bases and J by 7 bases, leaving 3 bases between them. This CDR3 is built from 11 residues. CDR3 protein: CASSQLNEQFF. The CDR3 DNA follows: TGTGCCAGCAGCCAATTAAATGAGCAGTTCTTC.

The CDR3 coding sequence is TGTGCCAGCAGTTTGGAACAGATCTATGGCTACACCTTC. Protein product: CASSLEQIYGYTF. V is TRBV12-3 or TRBV12-4 and J is TRBJ1-2; D unresolved. This CDR3 spans 13 amino acids. Trimming pared 3 bases from V and 4 bases from J, leaving 9 bases between.

About this clone itself: The junction departs from germline at one end; a sequencing error may be responsible. The rearrangement joins TRBV7-7 to TRBJ2-2, with 11 bases identical to TRBD1. Germline V gene data show CDR1 as SSHAT and CDR2 as FNYEAQ (reference sequence). The CDR3 has 16 amino acids. The CDR3 DNA is TGTGCTAGCAGCCATGACCGGGACAGGGGGACCGGGGAGCTGTTTTTT. It codes for CASSHDRDRGTGELFF.

The V and J genes are TRBV5-5 and TRBJ2-7; maybe TRBD2 (6 bases). V was cut by 4 bases and J by 7 bases, with 24 bases left in between. The CDR3 covers 16 residues. Germline V CDR1 and CDR2: SGHKS, YYEKEE (reference sequence). The CDR3 DNA reads TGTGCCAGCAGCGGGAGGCAGGTCTTAAACCAACGGGAGCAGTACTTC. Protein sequence: CASSGRQVLNQREQYF. Looking up the rest from reference TRBV5-5 and TRBJ2-7 gives the full variable domain: DAGVTQSPTHLIKTRGQQVTLRCSPISGHKSVSWYQQVLGQGPQFIFQYYEKEERGRGNFPDRFSARQFPNYSSELNVNALLLGDSALYLCASSGRQVLNQREQYFGPGTRLTVT.

This clone was observed a single time. The chain recombines TRBV5-8 with TRBJ2-5; perhaps TRBD2 as D (5 bases). The ends were cut back, 6 bases at V and 5 bases at J, with 23 bases in the middle. The CDR3 spans 16 residues. Germline values: CDR1 SGHTS, CDR2 YDEGEE. Here the CDR3 reads CASTPGRLLDAETQYF. CDR3 sequence (DNA): TGTGCCAGCACCCCGGGGAGACTTTTGGATGCGGAGACCCAGTACTTC.

The rearrangement uses TRBV6-1 and TRBJ1-6; a possible D gene is TRBD1 (6 bases). The V end lost 2 bases, the J end lost 8 bases, and 13 bases lay between the germline ends. Germline lookup yields CDR1 MNHNS and CDR2 SASEGT. The CDR3 is 15 residues long. The CDR3 sequence is CASSEQYQGYSPLHF. Written as DNA, the CDR3 is TGTGCCAGCAGTGAACAATACCAGGGGTATTCACCCCTCCACTTT.

This clone has a single count. This chain links TRBV14 with TRBJ2-2; 9 nucleotides line up with TRBD2. J gave up 1 base and V 1 base, and 10 bases lay outside the gene matches. The germline gives CDR1 SGHDN, CDR2 FVKESK. CDR3 size: 19 residues. This chain's CDR3 is CASSQVSGRSPWNTGELFF. The CDR3 coding sequence is TGTGCCAGCAGCCAAGTAAGCGGGAGGTCCCCGTGGAACACCGGGGAGCTGTTTTTT. The whole variable domain, remainder taken from reference TRBV14 and TRBJ2-2, is EAGVTQFPSHSVIEKGQTVTLRCDPISGHDNLYWYRRVMGKEIKFLLHFVKESKQDESGMPNNRFLAERTGGTYSTLKVQPAELEDSGVYFCASSQVSGRSPWNTGELFFGEGSRLTVL.

This chain joins TRBV7-2 and TRBJ1-1; D is ambiguous. Germline V gene lookup returns CDR1 SGHTA and CDR2 FQGNSA. V lost 2 bases to trimming and J lost 4 bases, with 11 bases between them. This CDR3 contains 14 residues. CDR3 nucleotide sequence: TGTGCCAGCAGCTTAATTGTACGGGCCACTGAAGCTTTCTTT. Amino acid sequence: CASSLIVRATEAFF.

The V gene is TRBV5-4, the J gene TRBJ2-1; 13 nucleotides line up with TRBD2. Germline V gene data show CDR1 as SGHNT and CDR2 as YYREEE (reference sequence). With V trimmed by 0 bases and J by 8 bases, 2 bases remained unmatched. CDR3 size: 15 residues. Here the CDR3 DNA reads TGTGCCAGCAGCTTGGGGACTAGCGGGAGCTATGAGCAGTTCTTC. Translating it yields CASSLGTSGSYEQFF.

J is TRBJ2-2 and V is TRBV5-6; 7 bases line up with TRBD1. Germline loops: CDR1 SGHDT, CDR2 YYEEEE. Losses at the gene ends were 2 bases for V and 5 bases for J; bases not matched to a gene: 6. This CDR3 is 15 amino acids long. In DNA form, the CDR3 reads TGTGCCAGCAGCTTTTGGACAGGAGTTACCGGGGAGCTGTTTTTT. Its translation: CASSFWTGVTGELFF.

The chain uses TRBV6-5 and TRBJ2-7; TRBD1 is a possible D gene (7 bases). Trimming removed 7 bases at V and 6 bases at J, with 13 bases between. The CDR3 spans 12 residues. Germline V CDR1 and CDR2: MNHEY, SVGAGI. This CDR3 reads CASTAQGGEQYF. The CDR3 coding sequence is TGTGCCAGCACTGCGCAGGGGGGCGAGCAGTACTTC.

For the CDR3, the DNA is TGTGCCAGCACCAACCAGGGACAGCCTAACTATGGCTACACCTTC. Its protein is CASTNQGQPNYGYTF. The chain links TRBV7-9 to TRBJ1-2; 7 positions agree with TRBD1. This CDR3 comprises 15 residues. V trimming: 7 bases; J trimming: 0 bases; junction bases outside the gene matches: 8. Germline-derived CDR1 and CDR2 are SEHNR and FQNEAQ (reference sequence).